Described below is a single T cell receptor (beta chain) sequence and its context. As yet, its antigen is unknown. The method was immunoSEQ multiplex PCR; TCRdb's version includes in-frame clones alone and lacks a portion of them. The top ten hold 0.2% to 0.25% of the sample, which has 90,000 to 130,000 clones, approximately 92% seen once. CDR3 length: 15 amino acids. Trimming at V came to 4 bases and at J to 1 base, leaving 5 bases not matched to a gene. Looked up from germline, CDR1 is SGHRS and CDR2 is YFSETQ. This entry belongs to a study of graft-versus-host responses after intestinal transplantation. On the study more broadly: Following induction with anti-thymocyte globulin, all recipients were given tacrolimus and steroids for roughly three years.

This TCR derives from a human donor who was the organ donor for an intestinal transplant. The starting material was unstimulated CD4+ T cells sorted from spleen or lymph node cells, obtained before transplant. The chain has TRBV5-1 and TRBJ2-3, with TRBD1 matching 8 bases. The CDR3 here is CASSPMTGGTDTQYF. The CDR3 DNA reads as TGCGCCAGCAGCCCGATGACAGGGGGCACAGATACGCAGTATTTT.